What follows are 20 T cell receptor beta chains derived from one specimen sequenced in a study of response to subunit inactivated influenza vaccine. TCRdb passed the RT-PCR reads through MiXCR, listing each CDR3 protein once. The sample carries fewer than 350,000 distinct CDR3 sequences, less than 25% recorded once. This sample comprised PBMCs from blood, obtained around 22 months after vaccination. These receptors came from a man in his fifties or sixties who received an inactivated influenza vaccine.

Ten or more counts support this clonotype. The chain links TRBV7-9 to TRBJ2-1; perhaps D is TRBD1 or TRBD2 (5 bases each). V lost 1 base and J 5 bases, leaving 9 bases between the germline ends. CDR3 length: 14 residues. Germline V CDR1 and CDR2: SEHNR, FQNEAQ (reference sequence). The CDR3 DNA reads TGTGCCAGCAGCTTAGAACAGGAGGACAATGAGCAGTTCTTC. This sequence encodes CASSLEQEDNEQFF.

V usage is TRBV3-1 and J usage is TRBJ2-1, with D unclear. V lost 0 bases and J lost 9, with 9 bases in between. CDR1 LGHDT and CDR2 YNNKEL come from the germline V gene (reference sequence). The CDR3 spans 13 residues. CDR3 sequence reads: CASSQDLGTEQFF. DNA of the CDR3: TGTGCCAGCAGCCAAGATCTTGGCACTGAGCAGTTCTTC.

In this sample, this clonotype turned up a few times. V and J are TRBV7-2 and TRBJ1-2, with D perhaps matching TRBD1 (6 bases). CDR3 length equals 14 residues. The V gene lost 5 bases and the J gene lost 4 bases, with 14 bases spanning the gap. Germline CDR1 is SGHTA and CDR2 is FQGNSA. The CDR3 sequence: CASSTRDMLYGYTF. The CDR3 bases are TGTGCCAGCAGCACCCGGGACATGCTCTATGGCTACACCTTC.

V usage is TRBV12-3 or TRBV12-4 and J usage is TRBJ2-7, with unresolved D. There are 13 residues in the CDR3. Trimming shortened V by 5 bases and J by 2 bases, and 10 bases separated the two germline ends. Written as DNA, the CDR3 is TGTGCCAGCAGTCGATCAACCGCCTACGAGCAGTACTTC. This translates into CASSRSTAYEQYF.

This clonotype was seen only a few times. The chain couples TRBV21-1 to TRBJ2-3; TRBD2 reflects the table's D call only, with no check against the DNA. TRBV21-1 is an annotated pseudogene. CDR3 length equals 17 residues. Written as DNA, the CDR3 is TGTGCCAGCAGGCTGACTAGCGGGGGGGCCAATACAGATACGCAGTATTTT. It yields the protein CASRLTSGGANTDTQYF.

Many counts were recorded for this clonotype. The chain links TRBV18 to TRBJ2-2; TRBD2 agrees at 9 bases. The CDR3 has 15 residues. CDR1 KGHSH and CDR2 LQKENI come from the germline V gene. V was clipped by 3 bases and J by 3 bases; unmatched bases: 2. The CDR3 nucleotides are TGTGCCAGCTCACCGGGACTAGCAGACACCGGGGAGCTGTTTTTT. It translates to CASSPGLADTGELFF.

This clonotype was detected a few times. The CDR3 DNA is TGTGCCAGCAGTGAAGTCGTGTTTTTGAACACTGAAGCTTTCTTT. Encoded protein: CASSEVVFLNTEAFF. The rearrangement uses TRBV2 and TRBJ1-1; D is unclear. Per the germline V gene, CDR1 is SNHLY and CDR2 is FYNNEI. With 1 base removed from V and 0 bases from J, the gap between germline ends came to 9 bases. CDR3 length: 15 residues.

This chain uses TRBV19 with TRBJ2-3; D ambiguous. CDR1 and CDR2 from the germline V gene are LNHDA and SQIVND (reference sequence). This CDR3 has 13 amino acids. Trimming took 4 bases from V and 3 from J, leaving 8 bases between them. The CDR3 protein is CASSKRWTDTQYF. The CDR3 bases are TGTGCCAGTAGTAAACGGTGGACAGATACGCAGTATTTT.

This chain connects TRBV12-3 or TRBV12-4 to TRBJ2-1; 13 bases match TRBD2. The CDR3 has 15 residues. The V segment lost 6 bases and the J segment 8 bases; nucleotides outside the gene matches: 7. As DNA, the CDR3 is TGTGCCAGCAGCGGACTAGCGGGAGTGGGCGATGAGCAGTTCTTC. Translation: CASSGLAGVGDEQFF.

The CDR3 DNA is TGTGCCAGCAGCCAAGATTTGTCCGGGACAGGGGTTACTGAAGCTTTCTTT. It is translated as CASSQDLSGTGVTEAFF. V and J are TRBV4-2 and TRBJ1-1; 10 positions match TRBD1. With V trimmed by 0 bases and J by 5 bases, 9 bases remained unmatched. In germline, CDR1 is LGHNA, CDR2 YNFKEQ. This CDR3 comprises 17 residues.

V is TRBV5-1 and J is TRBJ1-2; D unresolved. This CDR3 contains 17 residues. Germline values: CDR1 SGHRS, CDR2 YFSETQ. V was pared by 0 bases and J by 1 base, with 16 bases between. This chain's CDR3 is CASSLAFGSRNNYGYTF. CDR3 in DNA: TGCGCCAGCAGCTTGGCTTTCGGGAGCCGGAATAACTATGGCTACACCTTC. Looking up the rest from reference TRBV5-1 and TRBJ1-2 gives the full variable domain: KAGVTQTPRYLIKTRGQQVTLSCSPISGHRSVSWYQQTPGQGLQFLFEYFSETQRNKGNFPGRFSGRQFSNSRSEMNVSTLELGDSALYLCASSLAFGSRNNYGYTFGSGTRLTVV.

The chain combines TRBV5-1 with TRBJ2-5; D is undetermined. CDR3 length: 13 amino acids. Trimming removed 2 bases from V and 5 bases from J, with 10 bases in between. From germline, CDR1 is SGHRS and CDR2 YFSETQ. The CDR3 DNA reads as TGCGCCAGCAGCTTAATGGCAAGGGAGACCCAGTACTTC. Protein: CASSLMARETQYF.

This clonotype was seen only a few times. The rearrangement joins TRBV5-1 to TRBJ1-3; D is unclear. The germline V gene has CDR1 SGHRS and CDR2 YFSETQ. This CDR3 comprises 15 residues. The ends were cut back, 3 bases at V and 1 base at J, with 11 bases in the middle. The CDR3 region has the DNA TGCGCCAGCAGCTCGGCAGGAGTATCTGGAAACACCATATATTTT. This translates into CASSSAGVSGNTIYF.

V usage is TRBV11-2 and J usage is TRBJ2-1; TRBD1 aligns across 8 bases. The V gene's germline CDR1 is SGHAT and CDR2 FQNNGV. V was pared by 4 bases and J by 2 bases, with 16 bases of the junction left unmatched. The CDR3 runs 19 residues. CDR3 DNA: TGTGCCAGCAGCTCGAAGGGGAGTGGACAGGGAGGAACCTACAATGAGCAGTTCTTC. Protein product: CASSSKGSGQGGTYNEQFF.

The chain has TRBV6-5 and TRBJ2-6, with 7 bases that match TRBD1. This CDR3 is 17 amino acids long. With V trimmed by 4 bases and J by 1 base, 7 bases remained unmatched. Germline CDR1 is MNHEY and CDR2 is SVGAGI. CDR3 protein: CASSSTGKGSGANVLTF. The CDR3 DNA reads TGTGCCAGCAGTTCGACAGGGAAGGGTTCTGGGGCCAACGTCCTGACTTTC.

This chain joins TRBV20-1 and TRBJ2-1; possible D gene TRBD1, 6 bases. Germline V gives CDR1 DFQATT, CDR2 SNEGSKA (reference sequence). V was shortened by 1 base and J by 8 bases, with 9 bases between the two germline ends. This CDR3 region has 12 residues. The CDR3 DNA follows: TGCAGTGCTAGAGGGGGGCGTTATGAGCAGTTCTTC. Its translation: CSARGGRYEQFF.

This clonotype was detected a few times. CDR3 protein: CASSPRDRGNTGELFF. In DNA form, the CDR3 reads TGTGCCAGCAGCCCCCGGGACAGGGGGAATACCGGGGAGCTGTTTTTT. The chain joins TRBV7-9 to TRBJ2-2; TRBD1 aligns across 11 bases. Looked up from germline, CDR1 is SEHNR and CDR2 is FQNEAQ (reference sequence). V trimming: 5 bases; J trimming: 5 bases; junction bases outside the gene matches: 7. This CDR3 contains 16 residues. The full variable domain, with the rest looked up from reference TRBV7-9 and TRBJ2-2, is DTGVSQNPRHKITKRGQNVTFRCDPISEHNRLYWYRQTLGQGPEFLTYFQNEAQLEKSRLLSDRFSAERPKGSFSTLEIQRTEQGDSAMYLCASSPRDRGNTGELFFGEGSRLTVL.

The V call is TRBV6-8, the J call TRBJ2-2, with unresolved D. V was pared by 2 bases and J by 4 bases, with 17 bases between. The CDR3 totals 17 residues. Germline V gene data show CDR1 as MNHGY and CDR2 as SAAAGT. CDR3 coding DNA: TGTGCCAGCAGTTACGAGAGCAGCTACGGCGGCACCGGGGAGCTGTTTTTT. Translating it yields CASSYESSYGGTGELFF.

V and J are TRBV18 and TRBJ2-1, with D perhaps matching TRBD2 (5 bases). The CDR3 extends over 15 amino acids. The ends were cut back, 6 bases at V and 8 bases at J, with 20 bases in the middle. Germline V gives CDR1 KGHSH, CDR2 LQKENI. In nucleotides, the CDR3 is TGTGCCAGCTCGCCCGGTGGCGTAGGGAGTTATGAGCAGTTCTTC. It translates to CASSPGGVGSYEQFF.

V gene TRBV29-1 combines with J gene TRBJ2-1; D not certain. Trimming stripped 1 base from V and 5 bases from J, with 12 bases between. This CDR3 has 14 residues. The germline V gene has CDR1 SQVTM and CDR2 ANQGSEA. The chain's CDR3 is CSVEATLINNEQFF. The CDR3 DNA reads TGCAGCGTTGAAGCCACCCTGATCAACAATGAGCAGTTCTTC.